This T cell receptor beta chain was identified during a study of blood T cell repertoires in COVID-19. Study at large: Samples of COVID-19 (acute and convalescent) were obtained from the United States, Italy and Spain.

In the original workflow: Amplifying reference gene primers gave estimates of nucleated cell counts. Sequencing used immunoSEQ multiplex PCR; TCRdb keeps in-frame clones, though not all of them. V and J calls plus clone size are reproduced from that table; the DNA served to infer D and trimming. The sample lists about 92,000 clones, around 85% occurring once. Trimming cost V 5 bases and J 4 bases; bases outside gene matches: 10. The CDR3 runs 16 residues. Germline values: CDR1 GTSNPN, CDR2 SVGIG (reference sequence). Patients of the Seattle cohort, enrolled during active infection, were followed longitudinally.

V gene TRBV30 combines with J gene TRBJ2-2; 10 bases fit TRBD1. The sequenced material came from peripheral blood. This sequence was found in a woman in her sixties with COVID-19, enrolled during active disease. Here the CDR3 DNA reads TGTGCCTGGGAGGGTCCGGGACAGGGGACCACCGGGGAGCTGTTTTTT. It codes for CAWEGPGQGTTGELFF.